This TCR beta chain came from a study of blood T cell repertoires in COVID-19 (dated by TCRdb to 2018 to 2021). With respect to the entire study: Collaborator samples came from the United States, Italy and Spain and covered acute and convalescent phases of COVID-19. The sample metadata nearly always contained a de-identified subject ID, COVID-19 status, age in years and sex. The material from the prospective study consisted of cDNA or gDNA derived from T cells, B-cell-depleted T cells, or PBMCs. Subjects who had been exposed to COVID-19, were actively infected with it, or had recovered from it provided the deeply sampled blood TCRbeta repertoires that made up the dataset. Where available, HLA class I and class II types were obtained from metadata supplied by the sample provider rather than from assay-based typing. The samples were drawn from two sources: the first 160 participants of the ongoing ImmuneRACE study, and 1,200 or so subjects contributed by 6 global collaborators. A freely available public database, intended as a resource for researchers studying the immune response to SARS-CoV-2, is where the repertoires were released. The paper's findings and limits, for the study overall: How much clinical and demographic metadata was included differed by source and by participant, and the metadata was provided uncurated.

Collaborating institutions collected whole blood in K2EDTA tubes following their own protocols. For TCRbeta analysis, collaborators shipped samples as frozen whole blood, isolated PBMCs, or DNA extracted from either of those sample types. The immunoSEQ Assay, a bias-controlled multiplex PCR, was used to amplify TCRbeta CDR3 regions from genomic DNA. Per the authors' processing: The number of nucleated cells in each sample was estimated from the amplification of reference gene primers within the assay. To quantify the absolute abundance of each unique TCRbeta CDR3 rearrangement, sequence reads were collapsed and filtered. For each sample, productive Simpson clonality was calculated as the square root of Simpson's diversity index over productive rearrangements. TCRdb took over this immuneACCESS table, retaining in-frame rearrangements with V and J assigned. Such tables are incomplete; in checked studies, under half of the missing clones stem from an unresolved V gene, and the remainder is unexplained. V and J calls and clone size are as listed in that table; D and trimming were resolved from the DNA. The sample table records over 85,000 clones; around 80% of these occur just once. The ten largest account for 20% to 25% of the sample.

For this clone: What antigen it recognizes has not been identified. Base qualities are missing; no much larger clone stands one base away.

The CDR3 runs 13 residues from the cysteine to the phenylalanine. The DNA shown is the 39-base CDR3, in frame from base 1. V drops 2 bases and J drops 1 base, leaving 2 bases in between. The germline V gene (reference sequence) gives CDR1 as SEHNR and CDR2 as FQNEAQ. The chain couples TRBV7-9 to TRBJ2-2, with no confidently assigned D gene. The TCR sequence derives from a man in his sixties with acute or convalescent COVID-19. The specimen was peripheral blood. The CDR3 has the sequence CASSLLNTGELFF. The DNA is as follows: TGTGCCAGCAGCTTACTGAACACCGGGGAGCTGTTTTTT.